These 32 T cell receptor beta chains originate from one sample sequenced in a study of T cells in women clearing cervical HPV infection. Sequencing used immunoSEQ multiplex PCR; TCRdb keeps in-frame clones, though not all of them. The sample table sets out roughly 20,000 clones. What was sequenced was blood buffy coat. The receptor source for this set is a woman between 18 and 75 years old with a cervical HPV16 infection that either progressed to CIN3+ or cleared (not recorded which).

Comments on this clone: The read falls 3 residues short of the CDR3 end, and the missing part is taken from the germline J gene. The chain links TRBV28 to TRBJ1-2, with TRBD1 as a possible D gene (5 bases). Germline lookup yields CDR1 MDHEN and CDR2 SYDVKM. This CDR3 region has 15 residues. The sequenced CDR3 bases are TGTGCCAGCAGTTTAATGTCCCCCAGGGCTGGAGGC. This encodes CASSLMSPRAGG. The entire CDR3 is CASSLMSPRAGGYTF.

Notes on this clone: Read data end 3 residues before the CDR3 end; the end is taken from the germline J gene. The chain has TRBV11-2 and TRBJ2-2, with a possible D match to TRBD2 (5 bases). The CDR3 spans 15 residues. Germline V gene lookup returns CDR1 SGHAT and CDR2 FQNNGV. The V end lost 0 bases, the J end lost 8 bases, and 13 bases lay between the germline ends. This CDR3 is CASSLEAAPLGELFF. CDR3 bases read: TGTGCCAGCAGCTTAGAAGCGGCACCCCTGGGGGAG.

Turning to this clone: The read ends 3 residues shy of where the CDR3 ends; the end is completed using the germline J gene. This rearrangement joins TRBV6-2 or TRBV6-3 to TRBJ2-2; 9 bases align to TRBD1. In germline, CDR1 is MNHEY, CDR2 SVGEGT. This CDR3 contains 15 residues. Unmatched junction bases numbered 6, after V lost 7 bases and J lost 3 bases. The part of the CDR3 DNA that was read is TGTGCCAGCAAATTCCGGGACAGGGACACCGGGGAG. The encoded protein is CASKFRDRDTGE. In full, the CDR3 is CASKFRDRDTGELFF.

The CDR3 spells CASSLSPGYNEQFF. CDR3 DNA (partial): TGCGCCAGCAGCTTGAGCCCAGGTTACAATGAG. The chain carries TRBV5-1 and TRBJ2-1; D gene ambiguous. The read is 3 residues too short to cover the CDR3 end, so that end is filled in from the germline J gene. Between the trimmed V and J ends, which lost 1 base and 4 bases, there was a span of 9 bases. The CDR3 is 14 amino acids. From germline, CDR1 is SGHRS and CDR2 YFSETQ.

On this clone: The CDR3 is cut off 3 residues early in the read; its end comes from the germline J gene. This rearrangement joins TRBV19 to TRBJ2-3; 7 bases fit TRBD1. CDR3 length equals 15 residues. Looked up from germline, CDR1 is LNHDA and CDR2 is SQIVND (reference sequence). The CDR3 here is CASSTQGYSNQPQYF. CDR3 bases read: TGTGCCAGTAGTACACAGGGGTATAGCAATCAGCCG. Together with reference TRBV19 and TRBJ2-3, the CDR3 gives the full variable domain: DGGITQSPKYLFRKEGQNVTLSCEQNLNHDAMYWYRQDPGQGLRLIYYSQIVNDFQKGDIAEGYSVSREKKESFPLTVTSAQKNPTAFYLCASSTQGYSNQPQYFGPGTRLTVL.

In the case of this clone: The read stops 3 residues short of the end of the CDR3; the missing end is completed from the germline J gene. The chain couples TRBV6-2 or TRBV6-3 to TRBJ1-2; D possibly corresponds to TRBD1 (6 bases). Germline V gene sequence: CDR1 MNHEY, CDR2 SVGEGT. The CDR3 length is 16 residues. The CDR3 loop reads CASSLVSGQSTDTYTF. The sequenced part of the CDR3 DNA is TGTGCCAGCAGTTTGGTTTCTGGACAGAGCACAGATACC.

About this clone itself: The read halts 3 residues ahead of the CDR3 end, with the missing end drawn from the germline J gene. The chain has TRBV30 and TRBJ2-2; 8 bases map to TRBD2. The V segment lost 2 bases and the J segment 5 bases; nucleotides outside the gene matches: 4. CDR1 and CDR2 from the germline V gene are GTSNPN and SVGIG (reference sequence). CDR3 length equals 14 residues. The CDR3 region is CAWSTTSETGELFF. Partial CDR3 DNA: TGTGCCTGGAGTACGACTAGCGAAACCGGGGAG.

The CDR3 spells CAWSEGQGLGAGYTF. The covered CDR3 bases are TGTGCCTGGAGTGAGGGACAGGGCCTGGGTGCTGGC. The rearrangement uses TRBV30 and TRBJ1-2; TRBD1 matches at 9 bases. The CDR3 extends 3 residues past the end of the read, so its final part is completed from the germline J gene. This CDR3 is built from 15 residues. V dropped 1 base and J dropped 7; count of bases not matched to a gene: 10. Germline V lookup: CDR1 GTSNPN, CDR2 SVGIG (reference sequence).

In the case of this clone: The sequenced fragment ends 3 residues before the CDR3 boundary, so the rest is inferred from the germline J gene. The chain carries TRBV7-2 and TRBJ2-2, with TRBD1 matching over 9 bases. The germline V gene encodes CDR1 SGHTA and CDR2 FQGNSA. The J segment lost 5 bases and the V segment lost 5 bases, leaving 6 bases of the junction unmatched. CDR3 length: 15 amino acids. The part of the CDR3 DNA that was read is TGTGCCAGCAGCCCCACAGGGGGCGGTACCGGGGAG. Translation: CASSPTGGGTGE. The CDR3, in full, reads CASSPTGGGTGELFF.

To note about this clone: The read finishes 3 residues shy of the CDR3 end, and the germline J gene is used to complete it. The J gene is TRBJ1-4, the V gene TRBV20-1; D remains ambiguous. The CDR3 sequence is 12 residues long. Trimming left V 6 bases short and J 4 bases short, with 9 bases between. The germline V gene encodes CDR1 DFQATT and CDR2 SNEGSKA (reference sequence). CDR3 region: CSASTLNEKLFF. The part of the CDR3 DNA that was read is TGCAGTGCGAGCACCCTTAATGAAAAA.

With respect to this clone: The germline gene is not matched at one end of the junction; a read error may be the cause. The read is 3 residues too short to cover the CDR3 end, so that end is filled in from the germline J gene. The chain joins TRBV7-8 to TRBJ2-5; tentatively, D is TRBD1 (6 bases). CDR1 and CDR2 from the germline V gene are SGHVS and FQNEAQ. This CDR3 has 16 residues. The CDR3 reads CASSLDGPGQQGTQYF. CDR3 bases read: TGTGCCAGCAGCTTAGATGGGCCCGGACAGCAAGGGACC.

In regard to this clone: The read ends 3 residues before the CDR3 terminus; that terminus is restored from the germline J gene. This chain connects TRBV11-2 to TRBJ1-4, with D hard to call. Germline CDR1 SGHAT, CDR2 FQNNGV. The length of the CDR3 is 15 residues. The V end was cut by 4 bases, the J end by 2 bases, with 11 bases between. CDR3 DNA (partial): TGTGCCAGCAGCTCGCGCGGGGTGACTAATGAAAAA. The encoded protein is CASSSRGVTNEK. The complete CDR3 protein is CASSSRGVTNEKLFF. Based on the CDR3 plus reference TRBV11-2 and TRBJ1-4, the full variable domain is EAGVAQSPRYKIIEKRQSVAFWCNPISGHATLYWYQQILGQGPKLLIQFQNNGVVDDSQLPKDRFSAERLKGVDSTLKIQPAKLEDSAVYLCASSSRGVTNEKLFFGSGTQLSVL.

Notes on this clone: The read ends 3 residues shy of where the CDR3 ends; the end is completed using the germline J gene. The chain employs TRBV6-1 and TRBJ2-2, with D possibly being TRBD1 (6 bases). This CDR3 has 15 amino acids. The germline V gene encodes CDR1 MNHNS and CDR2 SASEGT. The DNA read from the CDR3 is TGTGCCAGCAGTGAGATACAGGGTATGGATTCACCG. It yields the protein CASSEIQGMDSP. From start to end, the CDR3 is CASSEIQGMDSPLFF.

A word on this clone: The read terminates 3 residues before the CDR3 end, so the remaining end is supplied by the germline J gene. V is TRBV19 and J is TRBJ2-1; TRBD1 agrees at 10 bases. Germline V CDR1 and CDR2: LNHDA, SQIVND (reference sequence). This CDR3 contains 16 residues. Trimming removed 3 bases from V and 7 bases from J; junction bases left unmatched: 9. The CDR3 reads CASSIFYGTGANEQFF. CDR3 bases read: TGTGCCAGTAGTATTTTCTATGGGACAGGGGCGAATGAG.

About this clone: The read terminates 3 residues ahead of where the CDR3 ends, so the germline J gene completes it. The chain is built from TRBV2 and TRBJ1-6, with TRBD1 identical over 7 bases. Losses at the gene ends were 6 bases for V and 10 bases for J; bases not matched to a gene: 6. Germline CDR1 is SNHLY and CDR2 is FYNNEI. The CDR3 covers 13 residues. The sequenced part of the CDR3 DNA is TGTGCCAGCAGACCGACAGGGAACTCACCC. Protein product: CASRPTGNSP. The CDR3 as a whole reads CASRPTGNSPLHF. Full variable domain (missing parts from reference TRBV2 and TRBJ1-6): EPEVTQTPSHQVTQMGQEVILRCVPISNHLYFYWYRQILGQKVEFLVSFYNNEISEKSEIFDDQFSVERPDGSNFTLKIRSTKLEDSAMYFCASRPTGNSPLHFGNGTRLTVT.

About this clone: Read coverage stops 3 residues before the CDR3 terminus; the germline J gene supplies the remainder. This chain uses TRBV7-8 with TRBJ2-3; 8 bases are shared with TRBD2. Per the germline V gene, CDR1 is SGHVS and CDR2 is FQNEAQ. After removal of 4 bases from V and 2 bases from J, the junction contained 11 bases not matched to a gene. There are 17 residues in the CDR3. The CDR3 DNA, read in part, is TGTGCCAGCAGCTCCATCCCCGGAGCGGGGGACACAGATACG. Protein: CASSSIPGAGDTDT. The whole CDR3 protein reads CASSSIPGAGDTDTQYF.

The DNA read from the CDR3 is TGTGCCAGCAGTCCAGGGGTGGGTAGCTCCTACAATGAG. It translates to CASSPGVGSSYNE. The full CDR3 is CASSPGVGSSYNEQFF. The V gene is TRBV12-3 or TRBV12-4, the J gene TRBJ2-1; tentative D call: TRBD1 (6 bases). The CDR3 is cut off 3 residues early in the read; its end comes from the germline J gene. The CDR3 covers 16 residues. The germline V and J ends were trimmed by 5 bases and 0 bases, with 14 bases remaining between them.

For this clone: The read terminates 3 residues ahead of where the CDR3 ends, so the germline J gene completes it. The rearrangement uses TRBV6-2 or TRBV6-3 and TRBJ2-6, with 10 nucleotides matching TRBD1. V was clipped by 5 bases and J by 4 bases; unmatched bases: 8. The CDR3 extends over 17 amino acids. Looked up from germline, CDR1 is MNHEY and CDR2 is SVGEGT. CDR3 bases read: TGTGCCAGCAGTCCTCGGACAGGGGGAACCGGGGCCAACGTC. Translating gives CASSPRTGGTGANV. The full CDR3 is CASSPRTGGTGANVLTF.

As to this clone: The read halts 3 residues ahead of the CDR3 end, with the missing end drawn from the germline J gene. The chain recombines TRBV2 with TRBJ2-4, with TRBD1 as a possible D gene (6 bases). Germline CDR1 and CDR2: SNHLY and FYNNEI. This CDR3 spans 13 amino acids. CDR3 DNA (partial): TGTGCCAGCAGCAGGACAGAGAACTATGGT. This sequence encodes CASSRTENYG. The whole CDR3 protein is CASSRTENYGQYF.

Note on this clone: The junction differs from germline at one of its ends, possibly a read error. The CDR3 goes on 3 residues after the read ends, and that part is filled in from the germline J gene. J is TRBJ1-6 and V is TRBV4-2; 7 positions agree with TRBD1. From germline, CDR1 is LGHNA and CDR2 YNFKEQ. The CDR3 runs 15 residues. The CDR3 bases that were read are TGCGCCAGCAGCCAGGAACAGGGGATAGGGTCACCC. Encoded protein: CASSQEQGIGSP. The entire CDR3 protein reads CASSQEQGIGSPLHF.

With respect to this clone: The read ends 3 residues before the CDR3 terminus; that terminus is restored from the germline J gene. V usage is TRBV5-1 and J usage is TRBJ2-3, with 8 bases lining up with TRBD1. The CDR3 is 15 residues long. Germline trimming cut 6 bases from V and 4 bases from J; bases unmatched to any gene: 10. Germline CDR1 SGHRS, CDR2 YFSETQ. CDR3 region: CASTLRTGSADTQYF. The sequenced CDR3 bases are TGCGCCAGCACTCTTAGGACAGGGTCAGCAGATACG.

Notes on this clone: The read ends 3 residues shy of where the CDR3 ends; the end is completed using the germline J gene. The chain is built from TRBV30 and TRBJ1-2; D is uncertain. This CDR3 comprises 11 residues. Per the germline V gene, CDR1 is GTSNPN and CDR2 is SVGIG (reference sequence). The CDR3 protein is CAWRNTDTYTF. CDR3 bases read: TGTGCCTGGCGCAACACAGATACC.

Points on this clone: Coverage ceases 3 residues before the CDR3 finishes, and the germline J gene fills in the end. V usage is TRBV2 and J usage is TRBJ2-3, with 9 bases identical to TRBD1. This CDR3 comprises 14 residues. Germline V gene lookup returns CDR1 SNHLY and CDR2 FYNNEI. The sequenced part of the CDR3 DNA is TGTGCCAGCAGGGTTGGACAGGGGAATCAGCCG. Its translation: CASRVGQGNQP. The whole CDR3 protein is CASRVGQGNQPQYF.

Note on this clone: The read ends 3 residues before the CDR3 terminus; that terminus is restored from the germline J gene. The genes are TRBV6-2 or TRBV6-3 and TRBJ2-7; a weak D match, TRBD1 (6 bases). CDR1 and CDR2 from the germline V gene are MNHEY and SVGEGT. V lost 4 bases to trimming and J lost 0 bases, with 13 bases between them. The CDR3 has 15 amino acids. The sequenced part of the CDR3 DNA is TGTGCCAGCAGTTCATGGACAGCCAGCTCCTACGAG. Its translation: CASSSWTASSYE. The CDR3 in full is CASSSWTASSYEQYF.

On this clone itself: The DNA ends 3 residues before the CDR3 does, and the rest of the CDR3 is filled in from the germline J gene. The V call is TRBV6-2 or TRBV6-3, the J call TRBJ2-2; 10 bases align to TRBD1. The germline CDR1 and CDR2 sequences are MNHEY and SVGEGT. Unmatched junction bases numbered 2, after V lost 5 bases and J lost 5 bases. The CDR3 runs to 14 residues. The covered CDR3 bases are TGTGCCAGCAGTCTGGGACAGGGGACCGGGGAG. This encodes CASSLGQGTGE. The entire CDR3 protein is CASSLGQGTGELFF.

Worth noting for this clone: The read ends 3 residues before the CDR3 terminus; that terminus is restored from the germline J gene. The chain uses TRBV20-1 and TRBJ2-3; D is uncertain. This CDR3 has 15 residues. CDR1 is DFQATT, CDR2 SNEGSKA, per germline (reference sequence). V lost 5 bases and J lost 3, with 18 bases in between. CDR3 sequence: CSAGGFSLATDTQYF. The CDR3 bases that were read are TGCAGTGCTGGCGGTTTTAGCCTCGCAACAGATACG.

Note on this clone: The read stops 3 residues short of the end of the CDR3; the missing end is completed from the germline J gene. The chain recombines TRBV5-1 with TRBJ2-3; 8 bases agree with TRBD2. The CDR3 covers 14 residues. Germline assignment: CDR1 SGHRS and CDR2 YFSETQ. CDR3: CASSPGGGRETQYF. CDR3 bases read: TGCGCCAGCAGCCCCGGCGGGGGGCGGGAGACG.

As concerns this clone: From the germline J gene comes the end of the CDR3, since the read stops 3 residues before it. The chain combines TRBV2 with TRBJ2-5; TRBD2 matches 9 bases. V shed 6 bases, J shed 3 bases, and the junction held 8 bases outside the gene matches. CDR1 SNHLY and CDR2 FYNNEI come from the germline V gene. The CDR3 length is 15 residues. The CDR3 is CASRERGALEETQYF. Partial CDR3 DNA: TGTGCCAGCAGGGAGCGGGGGGCTCTAGAAGAGACC.

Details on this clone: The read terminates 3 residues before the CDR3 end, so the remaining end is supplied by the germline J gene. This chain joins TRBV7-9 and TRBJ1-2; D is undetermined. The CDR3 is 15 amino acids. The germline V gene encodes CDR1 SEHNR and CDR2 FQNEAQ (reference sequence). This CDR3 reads CASSLSRRPDNDYTF. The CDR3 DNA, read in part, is TGTGCCAGCAGCTTAAGCAGGCGTCCAGACAATGAC.

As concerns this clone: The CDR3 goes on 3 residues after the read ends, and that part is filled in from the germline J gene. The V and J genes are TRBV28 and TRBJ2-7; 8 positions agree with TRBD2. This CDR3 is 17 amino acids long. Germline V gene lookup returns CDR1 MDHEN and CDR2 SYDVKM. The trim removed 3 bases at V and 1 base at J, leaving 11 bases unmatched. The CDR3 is CASSFYRRGGRSYEQYF. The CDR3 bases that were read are TGTGCCAGCAGTTTTTATCGACGGGGGGGCCGATCCTACGAG.

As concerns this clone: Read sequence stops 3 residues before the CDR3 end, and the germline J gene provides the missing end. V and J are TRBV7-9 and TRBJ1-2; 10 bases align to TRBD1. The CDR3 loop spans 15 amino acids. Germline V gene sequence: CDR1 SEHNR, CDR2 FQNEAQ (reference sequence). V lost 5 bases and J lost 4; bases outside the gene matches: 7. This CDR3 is CASSHPDRGSYGYTF. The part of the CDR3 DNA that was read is TGTGCCAGCAGCCACCCGGACAGGGGGAGCTATGGC.

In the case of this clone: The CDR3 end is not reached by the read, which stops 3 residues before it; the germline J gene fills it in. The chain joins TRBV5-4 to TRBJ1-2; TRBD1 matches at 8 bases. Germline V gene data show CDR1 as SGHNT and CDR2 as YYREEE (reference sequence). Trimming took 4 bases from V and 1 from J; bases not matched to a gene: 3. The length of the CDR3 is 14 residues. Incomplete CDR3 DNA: TGTGCCAGCAGCACAGGGGGAGGTAACTATGGC. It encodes CASSTGGGNYG. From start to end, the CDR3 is CASSTGGGNYGYTF.